This T cell receptor (beta chain) was sequenced in a study of OX40 agonist ivuxolimab in advanced cancers. On the study more broadly: Ivuxolimab is an agonistic anti-OX40 (CD134) antibody, and patients were treated with it. Findings and caveats of the study: Average numbers of expanded clones were greater in CD8+ T cells than in CD4+.

Clones were sequenced by immunoSEQ multiplex PCR, and TCRdb holds only the in-frame ones, with some missing. The sample carries some 90,000 clones, around 87% recorded once. In regard to this clone: Its antigen remains unidentified.

The material sequenced was CD4+ or CD8+ T cells sorted from blood, taken in a trial of the OX40 agonist ivuxolimab. The receptor was isolated from an adult with an advanced solid tumor such as melanoma, head and neck, liver or kidney cancer.

CDR3 residues: CASSLSGLPGETQYF. The CDR3 coding sequence is TGTGCCAGCAGTTTATCGGGTCTCCCTGGGGAGACCCAGTACTTC. The chain links TRBV27 to TRBJ2-5; D gene unclear. Trimming pared 0 bases from V and 5 bases from J, leaving 13 bases between. The CDR3 spans 15 residues. The germline V gene encodes CDR1 MNHEY and CDR2 SMNVEV (reference sequence).